This is a list of T cell receptor beta chains from one sample in a study of cytomegalovirus exposure and HLA in healthy donors. Profiling relied on immunoSEQ multiplex PCR, and the TCRdb table lists in-frame clones only, not all of them. The sample carries 75,000 to 95,000 clones, 50% to 75% recorded once. The sequencing sample was made of PBMCs. The receptors originated from a man aged 30 to 39 in good health and CMV-seronegative. CDR3s include the opening cysteine and the closing phenylalanine or tryptophan. The order of the fields is clone size, V gene, J gene, D gene, CDR3 DNA, CDR3 protein. The D gene is left open where the match is weak. For some rows the clone size is stated as once, few or many, or as a class when expanded; others skip it.

>-|TRBV7-3|TRBJ2-7|TRBD1
TGTGCCAGCAGCTCCGGACAGGGGGCGGTCTCCTACGAGCAGTACTTC
CASSSGQGAVSYEQYF
>-|TRBV28|TRBJ1-1|TRBD1
TGTGCCAGCAGTTCCATAGGGGACAGGGGCTTTGAAGCTTTCTTT
CASSSIGDRGFEAFF
>-|TRBV6-1|TRBJ2-5|-
TGTGCCAGCAGTCCTTCTAGAGGATGGCAAGAGACCCAGTACTTC
CASSPSRGWQETQYF
>-|TRBV12-5|TRBJ2-1|-
TGTGCTAGTGGTTCGACGACAGCCAGGATACGATTGGGGTTCTTC
CASGSTTARIRLGFF
>-|TRBV6-5|TRBJ1-2|TRBD1
TGTGCCAGCAGAGCCGGGACAGGGTTTGGCTACACCTTC
CASRAGTGFGYTF
>-|TRBV28|TRBJ2-3|-
TGTGCCAGCAGTTCGGGTCGTGGTTATACAGATACGCAGTATTTT
CASSSGRGYTDTQYF
>-|TRBV5-1|TRBJ2-7|-
TGCGCCAGCAGCTCGACTGGATACTACGAGCAGTACTTC
CASSSTGYYEQYF
>-|TRBV2|TRBJ2-3|-
TGTGCCATTATTAAGTCCAGGGTAGGGACAGATACGCAGTATTTT
CAIIKSRVGTDTQYF
>-|TRBV7-6|TRBJ1-4|-
TGTGCCAGCAGCTTAGTAGCGGTAGAACTGTTTTTT
CASSLVAVELFF
>-|TRBV6-1|TRBJ2-7|TRBD1
TGTGCCGGGCTCAACAGGGGCCACACTAACTACGAGCAGTACTTC
CAGLNRGHTNYEQYF
>-|TRBV13|TRBJ2-3|-
TGTGCCAGCAGCTTTGGGGGGACCTCCCCAGATACGCAGTATTTT
CASSFGGTSPDTQYF
>-|TRBV5-1|TRBJ1-1|-
TGCGCCAGCTCCCTTGAGTCTGAAGCTTTCTTT
CASSLESEAFF
>-|TRBV9|TRBJ1-1|-
TGTGCCAGCAGCGTAGTAGTGGGGAGGGGGACTGAAGCTTTCTTT
CASSVVVGRGTEAFF
>-|TRBV19|TRBJ2-1|-
TGTGCCAGTAGTATATCAGGGTTTTACAATGAGCAGTTCTTC
CASSISGFYNEQFF
>-|TRBV28|TRBJ1-4|TRBD1
TGTGCCAGCAGTTCGGACAGGGGGACTAATGAAAAACTGTTTTTT
CASSSDRGTNEKLFF
>once|TRBV7-9|TRBJ1-2|-
TGTGCCAGCAGCCTCCAGGAAGGCTACACCTTC
CASSLQEGYTF
>-|TRBV7-9|TRBJ1-1|-
TGTTCCAGCAGCTCTACGTCGGGACACCTAACGAGGGGTGAAGCTTTCTTT
CSSSSTSGHLTRGEAFF
>-|TRBV28|TRBJ1-3|-
TGTGCCAGCAGTTTAAGGTTCCGGACAGATCGGGGAAACACCATATATTTT
CASSLRFRTDRGNTIYF
>-|TRBV2|TRBJ1-5|TRBD1
TGTGCCAGCAGTGATGACAGGGGAAATCAGCCCCAGCATTTT
CASSDDRGNQPQHF
>-|TRBV30|TRBJ2-1|-
TGTGCCTGGAGTGTACGTAGTGGTGAGCAGTTCTTC
CAWSVRSGEQFF
>-|TRBV11-3|TRBJ1-1|-
TGTGCCAGCAGCTCCCTTAGTCGTGCGGGCGTATACACTGAAGCTTTCTTT
CASSSLSRAGVYTEAFF
>few|TRBV27|TRBJ1-2|-
TGTGCCAGCAGTTTAAGGCCAGGGGTTAACCTCAACTATGGCTACACCTTC
CASSLRPGVNLNYGYTF
>once|TRBV10-3|TRBJ2-2|TRBD1
TGTGCCATCACCAGGGGGCAGGGTGTCACCGGGGAGCTGTTTTTT
CAITRGQGVTGELFF
>-|TRBV29-1|TRBJ1-1|-
TGCAGCGTTGACCAGGGCACTGAAGCTTTCTTT
CSVDQGTEAFF
>-|TRBV11-3|TRBJ2-2|TRBD2
TGTGCCAGCAGCCCCCTAGCGGGAACCGGGGAGCTGTTTTTT
CASSPLAGTGELFF
>few|TRBV5-1|TRBJ2-7|TRBD2
TGCGCCAGCAGCTTGACCGGGGGGGCCATGGATTACGAGCAGTACTTC
CASSLTGGAMDYEQYF
>-|TRBV28|TRBJ2-1|-
TGTGCCATCGCTCTCAATGACAACAATGAGCAGTTCTTC
CAIALNDNNEQFF
>-|TRBV9|TRBJ2-1|TRBD2
TGTGCCAGCAGCGTAGGCGGGGGGCCCTACAATGAGCAGTTCTTC
CASSVGGGPYNEQFF
>-|TRBV7-3|TRBJ1-4|-
TGTGCCAGCAGCGTCACCGGGACATCTGAAAAACTGTTTTTT
CASSVTGTSEKLFF
>-|TRBV27|TRBJ2-3|TRBD1
TGTGCCAGCAGTTTGTGGATAGACAGGGGTAGCACAGATACGCAGTATTTT
CASSLWIDRGSTDTQYF
>-|TRBV6-5|TRBJ2-7|TRBD1
TGTGCCAGCAGTTACTCAGTGACAGGGGGCTACGAGCAGTACTTC
CASSYSVTGGYEQYF
>-|TRBV28|TRBJ1-2|TRBD1
TGTGCCAGCAGTTTCCCTTCCGGGACAGGGGTCGCGGTTTATGGCTACACCTTC
CASSFPSGTGVAVYGYTF
>-|TRBV28|TRBJ1-2|TRBD1
TGTGCCAGCAGTTTATTTGGAGGACAGGGGTCGGGAGGCTACACCTTC
CASSLFGGQGSGGYTF
>-|TRBV10-1|TRBJ2-1|-
TGCGCCAGCAGTGAGGTACGGGATGAGCAGTTCTTC
CASSEVRDEQFF
>-|TRBV7-6|TRBJ2-7|-
TGTGCCAGCAGCTCCCAACTACGCGAGCAGTACTTC
CASSSQLREQYF
>-|TRBV27|TRBJ2-1|TRBD2
TGTGCCAGCAGTTTATACCGGGAGGATGGTGGTGAGCAGTTCTTC
CASSLYREDGGEQFF
>-|TRBV7-9|TRBJ1-1|TRBD1
TGTGCCAGCAGCTTAAGCAGGGGGTCGGACACTGAAGCTTTCTTT
CASSLSRGSDTEAFF
>few|TRBV6-1|TRBJ1-1|-
TGTGCCAGCATAGTCAATCTTAACACTGAAGCTTTCTTT
CASIVNLNTEAFF
>few|TRBV9|TRBJ2-3|TRBD2
TGTGCCAGCAGCGGTTGGGGCGGGGGAGGGGCAGATACGCAGTATTTT
CASSGWGGGGADTQYF
>-|TRBV10-3|TRBJ2-1|-
TGTGCCATCAGGGCGGGACTTTCAGGTGAGCAGTTCTTC
CAIRAGLSGEQFF
>-|TRBV5-1|TRBJ2-7|TRBD2
TGCGCCAGCAGCCCCGGACTAGCGGGGATCTACGAGCAGTACTTC
CASSPGLAGIYEQYF
>-|TRBV30|TRBJ2-6|-
TGTGCCTGGAGTGTAGAGACTAACCAACTCTCTGGGGCCAACGTCCTGACTTTC
CAWSVETNQLSGANVLTF
>-|TRBV9|TRBJ2-1|TRBD2
TGTGCCAGCAGCGGCCAGAGCGGGGACTACAATGAGCAGTTCTTC
CASSGQSGDYNEQFF
>once|TRBV7-2|TRBJ2-1|-
TGTGCCAGCAGCCTCACGGGAGACTACAATGAGCAGTTCTTC
CASSLTGDYNEQFF
>-|TRBV6-5|TRBJ2-1|-
TGTGCCAGCATTGCAGGGCCAAGGCAGTTCTTC
CASIAGPRQFF
>-|TRBV6-1|TRBJ2-3|-
TGTGCCAGCAGTGAAGGTTTCGCTAGTTGGGATACGCAGTATTTT
CASSEGFASWDTQYF
>-|TRBV19|TRBJ1-5|TRBD1
TGTGCCAGTAGCGGGACAGGTTATAGCAATCAGCCCCAGCATTTT
CASSGTGYSNQPQHF
>few|TRBV5-1|TRBJ1-1|TRBD1
TGCGCCAGCAGCTTGGAGTACAGGGGGCAGGACACTGAAGCTTTCTTT
CASSLEYRGQDTEAFF
>-|TRBV27|TRBJ2-5|TRBD2
TGTGCCAGCAGTTTAGGGCCAGTTCGAGCGGGAGTAGGAGAGGCCCAGTACTTC
CASSLGPVRAGVGEAQYF
>-|TRBV4-3|TRBJ1-2|-
TGCGCCAGCAGCCAAGACCTCGGTAGGGGGTTTGGCTACACCTTC
CASSQDLGRGFGYTF
>-|TRBV7-3|TRBJ2-1|-
TGTGCCAGCAGCCCAGGATTGGCGGGGCACAATGAGCAGTTCTTC
CASSPGLAGHNEQFF
>-|TRBV4-1|TRBJ1-4|-
TGCGCCAGCAGCAATAGCGAAAAACTGTTTTTT
CASSNSEKLFF